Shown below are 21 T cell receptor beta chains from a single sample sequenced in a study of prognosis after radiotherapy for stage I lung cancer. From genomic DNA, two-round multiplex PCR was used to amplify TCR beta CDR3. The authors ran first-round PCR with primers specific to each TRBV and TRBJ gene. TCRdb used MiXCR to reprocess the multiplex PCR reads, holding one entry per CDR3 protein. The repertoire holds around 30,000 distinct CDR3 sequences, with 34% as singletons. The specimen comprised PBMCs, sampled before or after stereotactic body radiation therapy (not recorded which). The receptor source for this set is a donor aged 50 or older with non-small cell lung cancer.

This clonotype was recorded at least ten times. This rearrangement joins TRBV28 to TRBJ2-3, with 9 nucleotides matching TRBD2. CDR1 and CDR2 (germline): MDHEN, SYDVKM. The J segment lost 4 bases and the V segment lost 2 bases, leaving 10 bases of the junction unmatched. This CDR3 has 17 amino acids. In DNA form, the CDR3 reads TGTGCCAGCAGTTTAGAGGCGGGAGGGCCGGTCCCAGATACGCAGTATTTT. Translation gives CASSLEAGGPVPDTQYF.

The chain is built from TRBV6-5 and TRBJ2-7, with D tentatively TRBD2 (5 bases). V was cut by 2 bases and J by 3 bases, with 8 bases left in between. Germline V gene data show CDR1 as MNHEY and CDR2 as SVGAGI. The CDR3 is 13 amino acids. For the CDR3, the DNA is TGTGCCAGCAGTTACGACGGGAACTACGAGCAGTACTTC. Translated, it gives CASSYDGNYEQYF.

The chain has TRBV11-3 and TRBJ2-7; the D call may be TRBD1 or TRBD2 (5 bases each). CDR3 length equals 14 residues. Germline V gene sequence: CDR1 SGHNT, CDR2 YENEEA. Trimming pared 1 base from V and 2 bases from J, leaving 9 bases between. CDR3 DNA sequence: TGTGCCAGCAGCTTAGCGGGGCTAGCCTACGAGCAGTACTTC. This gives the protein CASSLAGLAYEQYF.

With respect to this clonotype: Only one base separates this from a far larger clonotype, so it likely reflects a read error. CDR3 amino acids: CASSYSTRETDAQYF. In DNA, the CDR3 is TGTGCCAGCAGTTACTCGACACGGGAGACAGATGCGCAGTATTTT. The chain uses TRBV6-2 or TRBV6-3 and TRBJ2-3, with a tentative D call TRBD2 (6 bases). The CDR3 runs 15 residues. From germline, CDR1 is MNHEY and CDR2 SVGEGT.

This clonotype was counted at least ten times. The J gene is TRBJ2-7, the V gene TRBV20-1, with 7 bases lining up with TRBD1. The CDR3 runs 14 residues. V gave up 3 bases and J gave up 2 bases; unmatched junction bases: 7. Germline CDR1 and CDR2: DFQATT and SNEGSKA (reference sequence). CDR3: CSASSPGQPYEQYF. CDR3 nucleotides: TGCAGTGCTAGCTCTCCGGGACAGCCCTACGAGCAGTACTTC.

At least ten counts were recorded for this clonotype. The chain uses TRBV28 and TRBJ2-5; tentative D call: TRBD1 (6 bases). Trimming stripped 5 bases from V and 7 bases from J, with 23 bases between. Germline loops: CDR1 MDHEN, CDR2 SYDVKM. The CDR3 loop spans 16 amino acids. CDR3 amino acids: CASSPQGTVPLVTQYF. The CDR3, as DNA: TGTGCCAGCAGTCCACAGGGAACGGTCCCCCTCGTGACCCAGTACTTC.

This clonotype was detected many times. The CDR3 loop reads CASSLTTTAFGTEAFF. The CDR3 nucleotides are TGTGCCAGCAGCCTTACGACGACGGCCTTTGGCACTGAAGCTTTCTTT. The chain is built from TRBV6-1 and TRBJ1-1; no definite D call. From germline, CDR1 is MNHNS and CDR2 SASEGT. V was clipped by 6 bases and J by 4 bases, with 21 bases between them. The CDR3 length is 16 residues.

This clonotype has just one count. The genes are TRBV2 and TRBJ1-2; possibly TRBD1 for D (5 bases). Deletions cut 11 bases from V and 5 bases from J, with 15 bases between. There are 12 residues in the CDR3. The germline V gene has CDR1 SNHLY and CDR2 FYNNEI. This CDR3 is CALPLQGYGYTF. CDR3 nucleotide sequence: TGTGCCCTCCCCTTGCAGGGTTATGGCTACACCTTC.

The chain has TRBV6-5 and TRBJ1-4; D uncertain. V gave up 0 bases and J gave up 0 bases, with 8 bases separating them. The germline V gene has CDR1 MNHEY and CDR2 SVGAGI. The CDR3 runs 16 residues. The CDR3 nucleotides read TGTGCCAGCAGTTACTCTTCCACTACAACTAATGAAAAACTGTTTTTT. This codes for CASSYSSTTTNEKLFF.

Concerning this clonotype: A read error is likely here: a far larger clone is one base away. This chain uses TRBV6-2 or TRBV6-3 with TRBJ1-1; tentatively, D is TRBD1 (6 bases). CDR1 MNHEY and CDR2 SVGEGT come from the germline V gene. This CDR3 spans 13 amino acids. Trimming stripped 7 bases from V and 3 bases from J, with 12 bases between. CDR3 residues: CASMRGFDTEAFF. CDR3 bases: TGTGCCAGCATGAGGGGGTTCGACACTGAAGCTTTCTTT.

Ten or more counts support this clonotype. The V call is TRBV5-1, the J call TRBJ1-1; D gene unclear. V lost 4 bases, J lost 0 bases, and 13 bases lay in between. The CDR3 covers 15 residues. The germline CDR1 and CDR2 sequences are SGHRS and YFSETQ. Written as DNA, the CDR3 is TGCGCCAGCAGCCCCGGCCTTTTCATGAACACTGAAGCTTTCTTT. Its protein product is CASSPGLFMNTEAFF.

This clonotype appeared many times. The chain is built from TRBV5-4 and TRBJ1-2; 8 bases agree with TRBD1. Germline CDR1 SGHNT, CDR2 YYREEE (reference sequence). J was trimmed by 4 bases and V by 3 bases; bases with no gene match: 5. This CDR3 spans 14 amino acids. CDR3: CASSSGGAGYGYTF. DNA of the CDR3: TGTGCCAGCAGCTCAGGGGGCGCAGGCTATGGCTACACCTTC.

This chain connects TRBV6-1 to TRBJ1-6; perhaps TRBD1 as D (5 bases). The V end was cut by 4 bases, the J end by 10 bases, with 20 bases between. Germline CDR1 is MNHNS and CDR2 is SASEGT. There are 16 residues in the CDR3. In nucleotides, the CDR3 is TGTGCCAGCAGTGTTGGGTATGGGGCGGCGGGCTCACCCCTCCACTTT. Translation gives CASSVGYGAAGSPLHF.

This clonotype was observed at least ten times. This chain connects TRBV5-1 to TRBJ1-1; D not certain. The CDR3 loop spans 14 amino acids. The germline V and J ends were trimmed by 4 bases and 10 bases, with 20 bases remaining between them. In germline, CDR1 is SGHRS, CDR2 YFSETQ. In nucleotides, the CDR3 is TGCGCCAGCAGCCCTGAATCGATCCATAATCGAGCTTTCTTT. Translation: CASSPESIHNRAFF.

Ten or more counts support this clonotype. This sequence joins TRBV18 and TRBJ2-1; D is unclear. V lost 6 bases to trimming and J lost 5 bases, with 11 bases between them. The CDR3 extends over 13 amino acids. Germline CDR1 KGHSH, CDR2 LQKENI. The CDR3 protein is CASSLSLDNEQFF. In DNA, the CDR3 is TGTGCCAGCTCCCTTTCCCTCGACAATGAGCAGTTCTTC.

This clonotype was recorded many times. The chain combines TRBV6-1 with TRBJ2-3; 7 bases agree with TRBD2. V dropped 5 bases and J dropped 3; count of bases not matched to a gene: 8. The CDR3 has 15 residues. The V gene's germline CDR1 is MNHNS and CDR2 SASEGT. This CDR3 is CASSNPLAATDTQYF. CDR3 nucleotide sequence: TGTGCCAGCAGTAATCCGCTAGCGGCTACAGATACGCAGTATTTT.

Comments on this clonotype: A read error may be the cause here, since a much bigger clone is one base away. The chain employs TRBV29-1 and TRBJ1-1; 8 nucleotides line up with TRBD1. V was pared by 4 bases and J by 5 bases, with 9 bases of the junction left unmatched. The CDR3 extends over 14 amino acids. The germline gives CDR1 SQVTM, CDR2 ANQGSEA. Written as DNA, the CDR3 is TGCAGCGTTGTACTTACAGGGGGTTGGACTGAAGCTTTCTTT. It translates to CSVVLTGGWTEAFF.

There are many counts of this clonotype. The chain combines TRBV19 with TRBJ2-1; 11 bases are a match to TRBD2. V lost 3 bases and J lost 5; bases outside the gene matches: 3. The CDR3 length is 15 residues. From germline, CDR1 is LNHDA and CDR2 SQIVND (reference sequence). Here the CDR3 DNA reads TGTGCCAGTAGTATCAGTAGCGGGAGGGACAATGAGCAGTTCTTC. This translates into CASSISSGRDNEQFF.

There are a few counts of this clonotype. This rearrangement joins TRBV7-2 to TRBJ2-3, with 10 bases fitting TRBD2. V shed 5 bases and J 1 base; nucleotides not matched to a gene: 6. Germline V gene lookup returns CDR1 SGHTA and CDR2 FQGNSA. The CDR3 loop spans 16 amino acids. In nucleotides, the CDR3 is TGTGCCAGCAGCCCCCTAGCGGGGGCCGGCACAGATACGCAGTATTTT. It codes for CASSPLAGAGTDTQYF.

The CDR3 bases are TGTGCCAGCAGCTTCCACAGGGGGGAAGCGAACACTGAAGCTTTCTTT. Protein: CASSFHRGEANTEAFF. The V call is TRBV5-4, the J call TRBJ1-1; 8 bases map to TRBD1. Losses at the gene ends were 2 bases for V and 1 base for J; bases not matched to a gene: 7. The V gene's germline CDR1 is SGHNT and CDR2 YYREEE (reference sequence). The CDR3 loop spans 16 amino acids.

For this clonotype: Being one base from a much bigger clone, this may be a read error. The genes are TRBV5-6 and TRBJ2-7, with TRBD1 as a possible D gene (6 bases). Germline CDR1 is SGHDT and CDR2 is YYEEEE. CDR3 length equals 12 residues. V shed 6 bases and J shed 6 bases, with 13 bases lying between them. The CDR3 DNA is TGTGCCAGCATCACAACAGGGCCCGAGCAGTACTTC. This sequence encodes CASITTGPEQYF.